This paragraph reports one T cell receptor (beta chain). The data stem from a study of shared clonotypes between healthy human individuals. The CDR3 contains 12 residues. The germline V gene encodes CDR1 SGHNT and CDR2 YENEEA. The V gene lost 4 bases and the J gene lost 10 bases, with 13 bases spanning the gap. In the sorted-subset replicate PCRs, 200 ng DNA, some 30,000 T cell genomes, was used. Method: immunoSEQ multiplex PCR; TCRdb's copy keeps in-frame clones and lacks some. The sample has about 2.2 million clones; 80% to 95% are singletons. CD8 cells regarded as naive lacked CD45RO, were positively chosen for CCR7, and omitted terminally differentiated effector memory CD45RA+ cells.

Input material: naive CD8+ T cells from PBMCs. V gene TRBV11-3 combines with J gene TRBJ1-1; D not certain. This receptor was identified in a man aged 18-30 years in good health. Some clones in this sample may be carry-over from other donors' samples. The DNA for the CDR3 is TGTGCCAGCAGCTCTGGACCCCCGGGAGCTTTCTTT. This codes for CASSSGPPGAFF. Complete variable domain (other parts from reference TRBV11-3 and TRBJ1-1): EAGVVQSPRYKIIEKKQPVAFWCNPISGHNTLYWYLQNLGQGPELLIRYENEEAVDDSQLPKDRFSAERLKGVDSTLKIQPAELGDSAVYLCASSSGPPGAFFGQGTRLTVV.